The sequence of this T cell receptor (beta chain) was determined in a study of CD8 T cells in Susac syndrome. Study outcomes and limitations: TCR sequencing and HLA analysis covered a relatively small number of individuals.

Roughly 0.45 to 1 ug RNA was reverse transcribed with random hexamers. TCRdb passed the immunoSEQ multiplex PCR reads through MiXCR, listing each CDR3 protein once. The repertoire holds some 300,000 distinct CDR3 sequences, with more than 75% as singletons. On this clonotype itself: Antigen unknown.

The CD8+ and CD4+ T cells were negatively isolated, with the TEMRA cells enriched by FACS. The TCR sequence derives from a human donor with multiple sclerosis. Sequenced: CD8+ T cells from PBMCs.

CDR3 sequence: CASSGVRTPPGYNEQFF. Here the CDR3 DNA reads TGTGCCAGCAGCGGGGTCCGTACACCCCCGGGCTACAATGAGCAGTTCTTC. This sequence joins TRBV9 and TRBJ2-1, with D uncertain. Trimming removed 3 bases at V and 3 bases at J, with 19 bases between. Looked up from germline, CDR1 is SGDLS and CDR2 is YYNGEE. The CDR3 spans 17 residues. The complete variable domain, with remaining parts taken from reference TRBV9 and TRBJ2-1, reads DSGVTQTPKHLITATGQRVTLRCSPRSGDLSVYWYQQSLDQGLQFLIQYYNGEERAKGNILERFSAQQFPDLHSELNLSSLELGDSALYFCASSGVRTPPGYNEQFFGPGTRLTVL.